This T cell receptor beta chain came from a study of blood T cell repertoires in COVID-19. About the study: Some COVID-19 samples were acute and others convalescent; all came from the United States, Italy and Spain.

Per the germline V gene, CDR1 is LNHDA and CDR2 is SQIVND (reference sequence). The trim removed 1 base at V and 6 bases at J, leaving 10 bases unmatched. The CDR3 extends over 17 amino acids. Produced via immunoSEQ multiplex PCR; TCRdb's table is partial and in-frame only. The table has 25,000 to 30,000 clones, about 88% seen once. This receptor was obtained from a man aged 65-85 years with active COVID-19. The chain carries TRBV19 and TRBJ2-2; TRBD1 matches at 8 bases. Sequences were obtained from peripheral blood. CDR3 region: CASSIAGTGPRAGELFF. CDR3 nucleotides: TGTGCCAGTAGTATAGCGGGGACAGGTCCCAGGGCCGGGGAGCTGTTTTTT.